This T cell receptor (beta chain) is drawn from a study of shared clonotypes between healthy human individuals. Study-wide results and limits: Expectations were that clonotype sharing among donors would be affected by sequencing depth.

Replicate PCRs for sorted subsets used approximately 190 ng DNA; this equaled 30,000 to 35,000 T cell genomes. Libraries were prepared by immunoSEQ multiplex PCR; TCRdb keeps only in-frame clonotypes and omits some of them. The sample has approximately 980,000 clones; around 80% are singletons. For this clone: The antigen remains undetermined.

Germline lookup yields CDR1 SGHRS and CDR2 YFSETQ. Trimming took 4 bases from V and 4 from J, leaving 14 bases between them. The CDR3 loop spans 14 amino acids. The rearrangement links TRBV5-1 to TRBJ1-2, with TRBD1 as a possible D gene (6 bases). Sequenced input: memory CD4+ T cells sorted from blood. Subset of the sample: CD45RA-negative fraction. This TCR was recovered from a man between 18 and 35 years old in good health. For the CDR3, the DNA is TGCGCCAGCAGCCTATCAGGGGCGACCTATGGCTACACCTTC. Translating gives CASSLSGATYGYTF.